The clone carrying this T cell receptor beta chain has just one count. Original methodology: Amplification of reference gene primers provided the estimated nucleated cell counts. Profiling relied on immunoSEQ multiplex PCR, and the TCRdb table lists in-frame clones only, not all of them. The V and J calls and clone size were taken over from that table, and D and trimming were inferred from the DNA. Found here are over 120,000 clones, around 87% of them singletons; the top ten hold roughly 37%. This specimen belongs to a study of blood T cell repertoires in COVID-19. Overall study context: PBMCs, B-cell-depleted T cells, or T cells provided the cDNA or gDNA that made up the material.

Germline lookup yields CDR1 SGHNT and CDR2 YYREEE (reference sequence). Trimming cost V 7 bases and J 7 bases; bases outside gene matches: 11. The CDR3 is made up of 13 amino acids. This receptor was identified in a man aged 50-60 years who had recovered from COVID-19. The specimen was peripheral blood. V usage is TRBV5-4 and J usage is TRBJ2-7; 7 bases fit TRBD2. CDR3 loop: CASGLMAGDEQYF. The CDR3 DNA sequence: TGTGCCAGCGGCCTCATGGCGGGGGATGAGCAGTACTTC.